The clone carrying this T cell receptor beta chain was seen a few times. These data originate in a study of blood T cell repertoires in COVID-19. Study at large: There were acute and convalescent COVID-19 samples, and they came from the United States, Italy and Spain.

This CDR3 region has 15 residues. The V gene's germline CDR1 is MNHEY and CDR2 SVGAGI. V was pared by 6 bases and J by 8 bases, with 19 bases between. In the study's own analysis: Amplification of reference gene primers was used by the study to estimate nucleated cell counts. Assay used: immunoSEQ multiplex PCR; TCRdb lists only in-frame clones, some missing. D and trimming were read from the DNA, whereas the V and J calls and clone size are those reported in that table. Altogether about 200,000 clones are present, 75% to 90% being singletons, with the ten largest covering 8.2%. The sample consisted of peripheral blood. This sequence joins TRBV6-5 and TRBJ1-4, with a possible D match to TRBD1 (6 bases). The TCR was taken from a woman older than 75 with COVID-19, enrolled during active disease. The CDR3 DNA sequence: TGTGCCAGCAGGCTCCCGATCAGGGGCGGAGAAAAACTGTTTTTT. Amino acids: CASRLPIRGGEKLFF.